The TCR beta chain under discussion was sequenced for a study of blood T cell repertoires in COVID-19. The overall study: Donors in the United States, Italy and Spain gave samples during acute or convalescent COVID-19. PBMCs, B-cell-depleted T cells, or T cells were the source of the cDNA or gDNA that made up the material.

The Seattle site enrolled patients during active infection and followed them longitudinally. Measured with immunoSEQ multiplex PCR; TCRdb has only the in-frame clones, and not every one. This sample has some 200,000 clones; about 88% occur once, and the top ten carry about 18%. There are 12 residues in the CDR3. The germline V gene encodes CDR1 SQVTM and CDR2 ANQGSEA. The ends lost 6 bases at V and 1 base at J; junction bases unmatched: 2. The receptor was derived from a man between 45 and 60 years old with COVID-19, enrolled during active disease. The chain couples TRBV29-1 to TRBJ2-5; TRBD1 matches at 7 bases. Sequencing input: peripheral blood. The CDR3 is CSVRTGQETQYF. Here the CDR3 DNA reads TGCAGCGTCCGGACAGGCCAAGAGACCCAGTACTTC.